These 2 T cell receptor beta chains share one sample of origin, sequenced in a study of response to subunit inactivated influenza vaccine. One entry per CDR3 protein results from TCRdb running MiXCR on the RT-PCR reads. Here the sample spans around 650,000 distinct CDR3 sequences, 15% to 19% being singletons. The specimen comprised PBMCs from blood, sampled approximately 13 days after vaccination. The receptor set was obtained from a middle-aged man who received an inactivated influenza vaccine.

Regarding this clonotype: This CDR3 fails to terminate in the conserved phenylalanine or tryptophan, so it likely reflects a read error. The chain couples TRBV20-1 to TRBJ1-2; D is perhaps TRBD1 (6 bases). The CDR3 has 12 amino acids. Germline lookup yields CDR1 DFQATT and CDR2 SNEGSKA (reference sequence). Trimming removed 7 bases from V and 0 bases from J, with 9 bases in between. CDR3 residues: CSVRTANYGYTL. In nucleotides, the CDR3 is TGCAGTGTTCGGACAGCTAACTATGGCTACACCCTC.

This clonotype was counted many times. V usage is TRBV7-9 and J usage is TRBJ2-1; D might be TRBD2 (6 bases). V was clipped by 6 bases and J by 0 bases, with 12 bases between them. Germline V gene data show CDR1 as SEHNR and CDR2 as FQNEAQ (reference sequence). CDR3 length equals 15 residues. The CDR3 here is CASSLGGLSYNEQFF. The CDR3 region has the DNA TGTGCCAGCAGTCTGGGGGGACTCTCCTACAATGAGCAGTTCTTC.